The sequence of this T cell receptor (beta chain) was determined in a study of radiation and T cells in renal cell carcinoma. General observations from the study: Top tumor clonotypes rose in blood 2 weeks post-radiation, then contracted. Pretreatment tumor biopsies were lacking, so baseline clonotypes are unknown.

Time point noted: baseline pretreatment blood. Treatment in this sample: 15 Gy SBRT to primary tumor, nephrectomy 4 weeks later. Trimming cost V 3 bases and J 0 bases, with 14 bases left between them. This CDR3 has 16 residues. The germline V gene has CDR1 MDHEN and CDR2 SYDVKM. About this clone itself: What it binds is unknown.

Libraries were prepared by immunoSEQ multiplex PCR; TCRdb keeps only in-frame clonotypes and omits some of them. The table records about 130,000 clones, 82% of them present only once. Here the sequenced sample was blood, taken from a patient whose treatment included radiotherapy and nephrectomy. This TCR derives from a woman aged 55-75 years with renal cell carcinoma. The J gene is TRBJ1-1, the V gene TRBV28; no clear D. This CDR3 reads CASSFLVGQMNTEAFF. The DNA of the CDR3 is TGTGCCAGCAGTTTCCTAGTCGGGCAGATGAACACTGAAGCTTTCTTT. Variable domain in full (rest from reference TRBV28 and TRBJ1-1): DVKVTQSSRYLVKRTGEKVFLECVQDMDHENMFWYRQDPGLGLRLIYFSYDVKMKEKGDIPEGYSVSREKKERFSLILESASTNQTSMYLCASSFLVGQMNTEAFFGQGTRLTVV.